This entry describes one TCR beta chain. Previously, flow cytometry had revealed CD8+CD57+ cell expansion in the patients chosen for sequencing. Diagnosis of severe acquired aplastic anemia applied to all patients. Patients were treatment-naive when blood was sampled. Trimming removed 0 bases from V and 5 bases from J; junction bases left unmatched: 5. The germline CDR1 and CDR2 sequences are SGHRS and YFSETQ. This CDR3 has 15 residues. Both TCR beta VDJ combination and CDR3 sequence profiling were carried out. Genomic DNA was the template for this profiling. TCRdb recomputed calls from the reads with MiXCR, one row per CDR3 protein. The profile shows approximately 100,000 distinct CDR3 sequences, about 66% of them singletons. The data are from a study of CD8+CD57+ T cells in acquired aplastic anemia. On the study more broadly: Roughly 3.2 ug was the average amount of DNA from sorted CD4+ and CD8+ cells.

The source material was sorted CD4+, CD8+, or CD8+CD57+ T cells (not recorded which) from PBMCs. The chain joins TRBV5-1 to TRBJ2-5; 9 nucleotides match TRBD2. This TCR derives from a human donor with aplastic anemia. The CDR3 sequence: CASSLVAGGEETQYF. The CDR3 region has the DNA TGCGCCAGCAGCTTGGTCGCGGGAGGGGAGGAGACCCAGTACTTC.